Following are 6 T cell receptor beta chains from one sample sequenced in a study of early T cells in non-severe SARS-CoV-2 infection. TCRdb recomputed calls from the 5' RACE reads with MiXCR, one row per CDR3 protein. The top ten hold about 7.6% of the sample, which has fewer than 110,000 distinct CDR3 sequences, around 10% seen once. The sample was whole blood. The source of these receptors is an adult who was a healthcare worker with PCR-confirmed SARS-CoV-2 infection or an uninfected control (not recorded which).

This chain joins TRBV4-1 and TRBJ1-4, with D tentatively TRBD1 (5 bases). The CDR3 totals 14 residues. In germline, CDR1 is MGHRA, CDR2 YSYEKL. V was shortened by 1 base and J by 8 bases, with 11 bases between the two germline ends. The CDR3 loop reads CASSQVDSTEKLFF. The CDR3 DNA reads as TGCGCCAGCAGCCAAGTCGACAGCACCGAAAAACTGTTTTTT.

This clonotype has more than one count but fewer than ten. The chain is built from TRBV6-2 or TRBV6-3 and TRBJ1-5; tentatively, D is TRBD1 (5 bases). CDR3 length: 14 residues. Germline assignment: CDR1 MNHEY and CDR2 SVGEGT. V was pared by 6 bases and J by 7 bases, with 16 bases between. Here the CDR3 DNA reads TGTGCCAGCAGCTCCAGGGCGGGGGACCAGCCCCAGCATTTT. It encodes CASSSRAGDQPQHF.

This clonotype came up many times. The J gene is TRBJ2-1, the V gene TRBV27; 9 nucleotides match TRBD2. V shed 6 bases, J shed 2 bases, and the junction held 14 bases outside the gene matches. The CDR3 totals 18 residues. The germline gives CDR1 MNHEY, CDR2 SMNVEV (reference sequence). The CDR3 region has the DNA TGTGCCAGCAGCTTTACTAGCGGGCGGGGGGGTCCCTACAATGAGCAGTTCTTC. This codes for CASSFTSGRGGPYNEQFF.

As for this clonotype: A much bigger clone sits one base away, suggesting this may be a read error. CDR3 sequence reads: CTSSWGYKETQYF. The CDR3 DNA is TGCACCAGCAGCTGGGGATATAAAGAGACCCAGTACTTC. V usage is TRBV5-1 and J usage is TRBJ2-5, with D hard to call. The CDR3 length is 13 residues. Germline V gene data show CDR1 as SGHRS and CDR2 as YFSETQ.

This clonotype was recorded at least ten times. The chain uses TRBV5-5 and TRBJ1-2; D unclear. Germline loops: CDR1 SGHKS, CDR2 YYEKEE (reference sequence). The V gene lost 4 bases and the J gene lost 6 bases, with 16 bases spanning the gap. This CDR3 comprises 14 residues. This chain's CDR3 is CASSVVVSRDGYTF. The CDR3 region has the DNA TGTGCCAGCAGCGTCGTCGTCAGCCGGGATGGCTACACCTTC. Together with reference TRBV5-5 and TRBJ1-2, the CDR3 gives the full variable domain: DAGVTQSPTHLIKTRGQQVTLRCSPISGHKSVSWYQQVLGQGPQFIFQYYEKEERGRGNFPDRFSARQFPNYSSELNVNALLLGDSALYLCASSVVVSRDGYTFGSGTRLTVV.

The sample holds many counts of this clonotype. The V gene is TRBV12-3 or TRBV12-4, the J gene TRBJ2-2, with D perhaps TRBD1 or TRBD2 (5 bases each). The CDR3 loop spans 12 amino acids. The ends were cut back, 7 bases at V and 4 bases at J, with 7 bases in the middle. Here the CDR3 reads CASNGGTGELFF. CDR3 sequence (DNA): TGTGCCAGCAATGGGGGCACCGGGGAGCTGTTTTTT.